This TCR beta chain comes out of a study of cytomegalovirus exposure and HLA in healthy donors. Study-wide results and limits: The authors judged a highly shared variant cluster likely a sequencing artifact.

Per germline, CDR1 SEHNR and CDR2 FQNEAQ (reference sequence). Trimming at V came to 7 bases and at J to 4 bases, leaving 7 bases not matched to a gene. CDR3 size: 14 residues. Regarding this clone: The antigen is undetermined.

The primer mix had 60 Vbeta and 13 Jbeta primers. This table comes from immunoSEQ multiplex PCR, and its TCRdb copy is limited to in-frame clones, with some not included. Of 100,000 to 120,000 clones listed, more than 65% are singletons. Sequencing used PBMCs. The chain links TRBV7-9 to TRBJ1-2; the match to TRBD1 covers 9 bases. The source is a man younger than 40 in good health and CMV-seropositive. As DNA, the CDR3 is TGTGCCAGCACCCAGGGGGACAGGGCCTATGGCTACACCTTC. It translates to CASTQGDRAYGYTF.